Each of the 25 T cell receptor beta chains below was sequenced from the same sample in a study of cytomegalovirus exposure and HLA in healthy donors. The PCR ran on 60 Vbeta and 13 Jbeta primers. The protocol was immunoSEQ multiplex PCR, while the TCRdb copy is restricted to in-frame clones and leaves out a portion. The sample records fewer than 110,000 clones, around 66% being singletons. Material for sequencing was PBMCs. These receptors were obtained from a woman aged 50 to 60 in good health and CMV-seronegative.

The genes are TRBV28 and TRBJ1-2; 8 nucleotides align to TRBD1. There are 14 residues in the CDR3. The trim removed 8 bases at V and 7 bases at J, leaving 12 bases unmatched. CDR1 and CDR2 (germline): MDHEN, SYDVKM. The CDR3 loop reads CASRILQGAPGYTF. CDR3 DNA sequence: TGTGCCAGCCGCATACTTCAGGGGGCTCCTGGCTACACCTTC.

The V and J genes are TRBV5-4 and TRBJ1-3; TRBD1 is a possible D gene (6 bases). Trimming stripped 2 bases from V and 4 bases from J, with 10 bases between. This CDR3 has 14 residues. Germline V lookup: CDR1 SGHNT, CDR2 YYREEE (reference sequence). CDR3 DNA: TGTGCCAGCAGCTTCGCAGGGGCCGGAAACACCATATATTTT. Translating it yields CASSFAGAGNTIYF.

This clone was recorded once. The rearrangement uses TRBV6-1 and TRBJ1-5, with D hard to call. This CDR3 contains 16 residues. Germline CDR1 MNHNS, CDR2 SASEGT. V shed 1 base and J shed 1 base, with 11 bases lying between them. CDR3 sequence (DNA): TGTGCCAGCAGTGAAGAATCCCAGGCAAGCAATCAGCCCCAGCATTTT. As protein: CASSEESQASNQPQHF.

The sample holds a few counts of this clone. CDR3 loop: CASSQPRLGFGNEQFF. CDR3 in DNA: TGCGCCAGCAGCCAACCGAGACTAGGCTTTGGCAATGAGCAGTTCTTC. The rearrangement joins TRBV4-1 to TRBJ2-1; perhaps TRBD2 as D (6 bases). Trimming pared 2 bases from V and 6 bases from J, leaving 17 bases between. The CDR3 contains 16 residues. The germline V gene has CDR1 MGHRA and CDR2 YSYEKL.

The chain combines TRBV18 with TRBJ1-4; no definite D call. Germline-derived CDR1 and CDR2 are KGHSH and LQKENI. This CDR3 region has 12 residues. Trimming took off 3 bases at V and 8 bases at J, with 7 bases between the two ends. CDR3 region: CASSPAAEKLFF. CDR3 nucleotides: TGTGCCAGCTCACCGGCGGCCGAAAAACTGTTTTTT.

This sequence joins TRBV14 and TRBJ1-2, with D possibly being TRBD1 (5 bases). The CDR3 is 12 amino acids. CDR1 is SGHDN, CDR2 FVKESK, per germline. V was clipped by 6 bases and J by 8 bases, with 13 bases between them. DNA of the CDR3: TGTGCCAGCAGTCCCTATAGGGGAGGCTACACCTTC. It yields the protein CASSPYRGGYTF.

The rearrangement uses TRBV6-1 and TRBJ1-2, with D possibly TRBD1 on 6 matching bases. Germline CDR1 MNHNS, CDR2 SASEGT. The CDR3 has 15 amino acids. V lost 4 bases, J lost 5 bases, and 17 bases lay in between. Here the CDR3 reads CASSARQAARYGYTF. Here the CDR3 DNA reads TGTGCCAGCAGTGCGAGACAGGCGGCCCGATATGGCTACACCTTC.

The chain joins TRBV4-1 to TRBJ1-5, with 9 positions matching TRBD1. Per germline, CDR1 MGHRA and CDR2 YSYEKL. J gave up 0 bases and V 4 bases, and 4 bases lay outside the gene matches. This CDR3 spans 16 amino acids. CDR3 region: CASSPWTGVSNQPQHF. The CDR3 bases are TGCGCCAGCAGCCCCTGGACAGGGGTTAGCAATCAGCCCCAGCATTTT.

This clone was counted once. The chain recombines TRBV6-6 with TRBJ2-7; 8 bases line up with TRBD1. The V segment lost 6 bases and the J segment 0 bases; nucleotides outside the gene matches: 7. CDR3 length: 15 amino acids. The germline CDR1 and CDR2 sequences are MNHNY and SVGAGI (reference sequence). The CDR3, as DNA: TGTGCCAGCAGGCTTACAGGGGGGTACTCCTACGAGCAGTACTTC. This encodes CASRLTGGYSYEQYF.

Written as DNA, the CDR3 is TGTGCCAGCTCACCATCGGCAGGGGGCAATGAGCAGTTCTTC. Translation gives CASSPSAGGNEQFF. The rearrangement uses TRBV18 and TRBJ2-1; TRBD1 matches at 7 bases. With 2 bases clipped from V and 6 bases from J, the junction kept 4 bases outside the gene matches. The CDR3 contains 14 residues. CDR1 and CDR2 (germline): KGHSH, LQKENI.

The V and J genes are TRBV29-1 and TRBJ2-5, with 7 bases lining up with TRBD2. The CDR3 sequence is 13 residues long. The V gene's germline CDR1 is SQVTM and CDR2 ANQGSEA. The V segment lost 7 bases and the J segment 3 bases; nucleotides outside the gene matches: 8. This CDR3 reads CSAYTSAKETQYF. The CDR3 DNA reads TGCAGCGCGTACACTAGCGCAAAAGAGACCCAGTACTTC. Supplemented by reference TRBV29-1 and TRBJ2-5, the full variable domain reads SAVISQKPSRDICQRGTSLTIQCQVDSQVTMMFWYRQQPGQSLTLIATANQGSEATYESGFVIDKFPISRPNLTFSTLTVSNMSPEDSSIYLCSAYTSAKETQYFGPGTRLLVL.

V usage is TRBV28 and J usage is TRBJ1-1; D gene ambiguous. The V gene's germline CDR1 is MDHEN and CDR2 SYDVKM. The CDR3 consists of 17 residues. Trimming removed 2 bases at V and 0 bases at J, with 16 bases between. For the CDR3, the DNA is TGTGCCAGCAGTTTAAGGTCTTGGAGAACTCTGAACACTGAAGCTTTCTTT. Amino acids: CASSLRSWRTLNTEAFF.

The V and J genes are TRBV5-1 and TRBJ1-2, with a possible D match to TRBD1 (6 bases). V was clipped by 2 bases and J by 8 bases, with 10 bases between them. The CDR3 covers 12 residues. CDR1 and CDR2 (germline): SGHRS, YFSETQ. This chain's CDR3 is CASSLQGAGYTF. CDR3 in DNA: TGCGCCAGCAGCTTACAGGGAGCGGGCTACACCTTC.

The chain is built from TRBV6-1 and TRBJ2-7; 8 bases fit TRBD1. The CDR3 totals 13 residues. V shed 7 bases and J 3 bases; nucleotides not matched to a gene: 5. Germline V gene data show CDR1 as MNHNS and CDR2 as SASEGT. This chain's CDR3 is CASTSGQDYEQYF. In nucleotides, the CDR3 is TGTGCCAGCACCTCGGGACAGGACTACGAGCAGTACTTC.

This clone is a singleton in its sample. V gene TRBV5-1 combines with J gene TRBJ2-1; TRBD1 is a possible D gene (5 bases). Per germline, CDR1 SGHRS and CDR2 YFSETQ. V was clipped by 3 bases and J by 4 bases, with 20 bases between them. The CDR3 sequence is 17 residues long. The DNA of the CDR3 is TGCGCCAGCAGCTCTTTTGCGCGGCAGGGAATTTACAATGAGCAGTTCTTC. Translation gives CASSSFARQGIYNEQFF.

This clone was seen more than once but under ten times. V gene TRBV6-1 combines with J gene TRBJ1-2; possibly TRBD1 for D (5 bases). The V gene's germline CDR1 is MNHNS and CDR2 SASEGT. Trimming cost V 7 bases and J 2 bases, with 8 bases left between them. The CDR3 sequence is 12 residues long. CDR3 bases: TGTGCCAGCACGCAGGGAAACTATGGCTACACCTTC. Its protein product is CASTQGNYGYTF.

The CDR3 reads CASSLIPDRGYNEQFF. Written as DNA, the CDR3 is TGTGCCAGCAGCTTGATTCCGGACAGGGGGTACAATGAGCAGTTCTTC. The chain employs TRBV7-6 and TRBJ2-1; 10 nucleotides agree with TRBD1. Looked up from germline, CDR1 is SGHVS and CDR2 is FNYEAQ. The CDR3 consists of 16 residues. The V and J ends lost 3 bases and 4 bases, in that order; junction bases with no gene match: 6.

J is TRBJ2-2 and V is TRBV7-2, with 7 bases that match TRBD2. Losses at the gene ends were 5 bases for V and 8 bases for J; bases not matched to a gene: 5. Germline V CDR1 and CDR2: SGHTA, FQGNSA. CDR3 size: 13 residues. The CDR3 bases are TGTGCCAGCAGCCCCCGGCGGGAGGGGGAGCTGTTTTTT. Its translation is CASSPRREGELFF. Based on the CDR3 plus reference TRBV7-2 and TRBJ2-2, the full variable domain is GAGVSQSPSNKVTEKGKDVELRCDPISGHTALYWYRQSLGQGLEFLIYFQGNSAPDKSGLPSDRFSAERTGGSVSTLTIQRTQQEDSAVYLCASSPRREGELFFGEGSRLTVL.

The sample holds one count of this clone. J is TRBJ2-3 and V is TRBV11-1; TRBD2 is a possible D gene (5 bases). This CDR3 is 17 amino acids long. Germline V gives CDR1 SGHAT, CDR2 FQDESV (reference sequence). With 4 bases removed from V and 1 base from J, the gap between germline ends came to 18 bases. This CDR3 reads CASSYPRRESGTDTQYF. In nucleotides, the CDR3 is TGTGCCAGCAGCTACCCCCGAAGGGAGTCGGGCACAGATACGCAGTATTTT.

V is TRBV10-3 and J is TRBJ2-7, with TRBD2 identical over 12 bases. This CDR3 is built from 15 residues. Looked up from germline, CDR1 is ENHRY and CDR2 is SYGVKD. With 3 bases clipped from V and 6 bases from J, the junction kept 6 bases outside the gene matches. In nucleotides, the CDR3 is TGTGCCATCAGTGACGGCGGGACTAGCGGGCTCGAGCAGTACTTC. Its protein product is CAISDGGTSGLEQYF.

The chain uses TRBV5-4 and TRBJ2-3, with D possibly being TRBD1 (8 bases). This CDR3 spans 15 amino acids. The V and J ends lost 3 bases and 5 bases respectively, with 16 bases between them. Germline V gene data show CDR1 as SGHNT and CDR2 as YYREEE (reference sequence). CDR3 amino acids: CASSSDREGKDTQYF. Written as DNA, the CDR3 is TGTGCCAGCAGCTCGGACAGGGAGGGGAAAGATACGCAGTATTTT.

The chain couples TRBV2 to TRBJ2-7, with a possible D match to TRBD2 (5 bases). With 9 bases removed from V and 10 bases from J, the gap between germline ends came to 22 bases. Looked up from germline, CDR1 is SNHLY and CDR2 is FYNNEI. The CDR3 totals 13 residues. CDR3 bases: TGTGCCAGTCTACTAGAATTTGGGGTCGAACAGTACTTC. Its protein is CASLLEFGVEQYF.

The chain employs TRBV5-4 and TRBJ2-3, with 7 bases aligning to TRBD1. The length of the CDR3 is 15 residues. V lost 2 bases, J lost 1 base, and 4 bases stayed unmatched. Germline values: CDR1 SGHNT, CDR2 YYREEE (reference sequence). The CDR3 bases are TGTGCCAGCAGCTTACAGGGGTTTGGCACAGATACGCAGTATTTT. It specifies CASSLQGFGTDTQYF.

CDR3 DNA sequence: TGTGCCAGCACCCTAGGCGGTGGGGCGCCTGGAAACACCATATATTTT. This codes for CASTLGGGAPGNTIYF. The chain has TRBV7-2 and TRBJ1-3, with D possibly TRBD1 on 5 matching bases. The germline gives CDR1 SGHTA, CDR2 FQGNSA. V was cut by 7 bases and J by 2 bases, with 18 bases left in between. The CDR3 is made up of 16 amino acids. Variable domain in full (rest from reference TRBV7-2 and TRBJ1-3): GAGVSQSPSNKVTEKGKDVELRCDPISGHTALYWYRQSLGQGLEFLIYFQGNSAPDKSGLPSDRFSAERTGGSVSTLTIQRTQQEDSAVYLCASTLGGGAPGNTIYFGEGSWLTVV.

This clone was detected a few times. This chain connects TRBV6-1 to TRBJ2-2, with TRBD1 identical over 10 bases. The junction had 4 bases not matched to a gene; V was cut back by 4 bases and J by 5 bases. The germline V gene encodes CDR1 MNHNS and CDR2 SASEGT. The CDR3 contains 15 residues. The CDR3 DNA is TGTGCCAGCAGTGGGACAGGGGGAAGTACCGGGGAGCTGTTTTTT. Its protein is CASSGTGGSTGELFF.